Sequencing of this T cell receptor (beta chain) was carried out in a study of T cell responses to AZD1222 COVID-19 vaccine (dated by TCRdb to the early 2020s). For the wider study: AZD1222 recipients whose second dose came at about 4 weeks and those whose second dose came at about 12 weeks were combined into one group, since spike-specific TCR depth and breadth did not differ between the two schedules. Trial participants were enrolled into age subgroups of 18-55, 56-69 and 70-plus years, which contained around 150, 29 and 61 TCR-sequenced participants, respectively. TCR sequencing covered over 230 trial participants: roughly 200 given two doses of AZD1222 and approximately 26 given two doses of MenACWY control vaccine.

Broad study findings and their caveats: Spike-specific TCR breadth and depth rose significantly after two AZD1222 doses compared with day 0 and with MenACWY recipients. Conclusions about previously exposed vaccinees were limited because only six AZD1222 recipients were SARS-CoV-2 seropositive at baseline. Because no samples from the day 14 peak response were available, repertoires could be characterized only after the peak T cell response. Participants were mostly white British, with more females than males. The authors suggested clonal diversity may have been underestimated. Nearly half of unique spike-specific TCRs reportedly recognized epitopes outside regions mutated in the B.1.351 and B.1.1.7 variants. The 56-69-year group was small, and its depth increase did not reach significance, likely because of low power. The vaccine-associated CD4 TCRs covered the entire spike protein, and the dominant responses fell in regions 160-218 and 743-854.

The CDR3 regions of human TCRbeta chains were analyzed by immunosequencing. Per the authors' processing: TCRs in the repertoires were compared against a reference library of SARS-CoV-2-specific TCRs that had been generated with the MIRA antigen-specificity platform. Breadth was defined as the fraction of unique TCRs that were SARS-CoV-2-associated. Depth was defined as the fraction of total T cells that were SARS-CoV-2-associated. Using the MIRA data, each spike-specific TCR was mapped to the spike region that the TCR reacts to and placed in a CD4 or CD8 class. Log10-transformed breadth and depth values were compared by one-way ANOVA with Sidak's multiple comparisons tests. Not all clones reach the TCRdb copy of this immuneACCESS table, which keeps in-frame sequences only. Checked studies attribute under half of the gap to unresolved V genes and leave the rest unexplained. That table is the source of V, J and clone size, and D and trimming were worked out from the DNA. Within this sample are around 130,000 clones, with 80% to 90% of them counted one time only. The top ten constitute under 4% of the sample.

The intended sense of this specimen's time point label: baseline before first vaccination. Samples from vaccinated people were obtained from the UK trials COV001 and COV002, which included a single-blind randomized controlled phase 2/3 trial of AZD1222 (ChAdOx1 nCoV-19) in healthy adults. For TCRbeta chain sequencing, PBMC samples were collected from trial participants at day 0 and at day 28 after the second dose. On this clone itself: Its antigen is still unknown. Per-base quality was not reported, and no clone a single base away is much larger than it.

V and J lose 1 base and 5 bases, and a span of 10 bases separates them. From the cysteine up to the phenylalanine, the CDR3 has a length of 14 residues. The retained sequence is limited to the CDR3, 42 bases, with the frame set at the first base. CDR1 and CDR2 are read off the germline V gene as SGHAT and FQNNGV. Recombination joined TRBV11-2 with TRBJ2-3; the D gene is unclear. The source is an adult in good health. The source material was peripheral blood, sampled on day 0 of AZD1222 vaccination. The CDR3 region has the sequence CASSLGFSGDTQYF. The nucleotide sequence reads TGTGCCAGCAGCTTAGGCTTTTCTGGAGATACGCAGTATTTT.